This TCR beta chain was sequenced in a study of shared clonotypes between healthy human individuals. Only CD45RO-negative cells positively selected for CCR7 counted as naive CD8 cells, so terminally differentiated effector memory CD45RA+ cells were excluded. The sample holds one count of this clone. Libraries were prepared by immunoSEQ multiplex PCR; TCRdb keeps only in-frame clonotypes and omits some of them. The sample records roughly 2 million clones, around 96% being singletons. This CDR3 contains 10 residues. Trimming shortened V by 6 bases and J by 4 bases, and 5 bases separated the two germline ends. Germline CDR1 SGHTS, CDR2 YDEGEE.

This receptor was obtained from a man aged 18 to 29 in good health. Sequencing input: naive CD8+ T cells sorted from blood. The rearrangement links TRBV5-8 to TRBJ2-7; D call uncertain. The CDR3 reads CASTLYEQYF. Here the CDR3 DNA reads TGTGCCAGCACTCTATACGAGCAGTACTTC.